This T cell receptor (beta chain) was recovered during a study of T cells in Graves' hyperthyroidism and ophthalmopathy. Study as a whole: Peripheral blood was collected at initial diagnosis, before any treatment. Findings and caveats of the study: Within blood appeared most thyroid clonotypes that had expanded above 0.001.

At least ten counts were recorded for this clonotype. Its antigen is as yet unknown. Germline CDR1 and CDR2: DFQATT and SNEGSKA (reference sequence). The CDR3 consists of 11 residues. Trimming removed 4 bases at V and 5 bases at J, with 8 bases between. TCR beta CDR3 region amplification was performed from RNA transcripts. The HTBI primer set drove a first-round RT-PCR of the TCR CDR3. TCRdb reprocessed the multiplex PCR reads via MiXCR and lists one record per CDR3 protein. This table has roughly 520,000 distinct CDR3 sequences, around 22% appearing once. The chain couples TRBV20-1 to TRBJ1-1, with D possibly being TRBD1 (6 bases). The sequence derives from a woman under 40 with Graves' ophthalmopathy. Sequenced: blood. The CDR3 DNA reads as TGCAGTGCTACAGGGGTTACTGAAGCTTTCTTT. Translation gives CSATGVTEAFF.